What follows are 11 T cell receptor beta chains derived from one specimen sequenced in a study of identifying expanded T cells in peripheral blood. Data came from immunoSEQ multiplex PCR; TCRdb stores just in-frame clones and leaves some out. The sample lists about 94,000 clones, approximately 91% occurring once. Sequencing input: blood. The receptor set was obtained from a person aged 18-70 years in good health.

The genes are TRBV27 and TRBJ2-7, with D possibly being TRBD1 (6 bases). Germline CDR1 MNHEY, CDR2 SMNVEV (reference sequence). V lost 5 bases and J lost 6, with 11 bases in between. This CDR3 is 12 amino acids long. DNA for the CDR3: TGTGCCAGCAGTCCCGGGACACCCGAGCAGTACTTC. Translating gives CASSPGTPEQYF.

CDR3 DNA: TGTGCCAGCAGCTTGGAATGGGCAGCTAACTATGGCTACACCTTC. It yields the protein CASSLEWAANYGYTF. The chain links TRBV5-5 to TRBJ1-2; the D is unclear. Germline CDR1 and CDR2: SGHKS and YYEKEE (reference sequence). This CDR3 region has 15 residues. With 0 bases removed from V and 0 bases from J, the gap between germline ends came to 9 bases.

J is TRBJ1-1 and V is TRBV29-1, with a tentative D call TRBD1 (6 bases). V was trimmed by 7 bases and J by 1 base, leaving 13 bases between them. Germline V gene data show CDR1 as SQVTM and CDR2 as ANQGSEA. This CDR3 has 13 residues. The CDR3 region is CSATPQGNTEAFF. The CDR3 bases are TGCAGCGCAACACCACAGGGGAACACTGAAGCTTTCTTT. Together with reference TRBV29-1 and TRBJ1-1, the CDR3 gives the full variable domain: SAVISQKPSRDICQRGTSLTIQCQVDSQVTMMFWYRQQPGQSLTLIATANQGSEATYESGFVIDKFPISRPNLTFSTLTVSNMSPEDSSIYLCSATPQGNTEAFFGQGTRLTVV.

This chain uses TRBV5-1 with TRBJ2-7, with D perhaps matching TRBD1 (6 bases). With 5 bases removed from V and 3 bases from J, the gap between germline ends came to 6 bases. The germline CDR1 and CDR2 sequences are SGHRS and YFSETQ. The CDR3 loop spans 11 amino acids. DNA for the CDR3: TGCGCCAGCAGAGGGGGCTACGAGCAGTACTTC. This codes for CASRGGYEQYF.

This rearrangement joins TRBV21-1 to TRBJ2-2. TRBV21-1 is an annotated pseudogene. This CDR3 comprises 17 residues. CDR3 in DNA: TGTGCCAGCAGCAAACCACCGGGCCATAGGAACACCGGGGAGCTGTTTTTT. The encoded protein is CASSKPPGHRNTGELFF.

The CDR3, as DNA: TGTGCCAGCAGCTCGACAGGGGGAGAGACCCAGTACTTC. It codes for CASSSTGGETQYF. The J gene is TRBJ2-5, the V gene TRBV7-3; TRBD1 agrees at 9 bases. The J segment lost 4 bases and the V segment lost 4 bases, leaving 1 base of the junction unmatched. The CDR3 spans 13 residues. The germline V gene has CDR1 SGHTA and CDR2 FQGTGA. The whole variable domain, remainder taken from reference TRBV7-3 and TRBJ2-5, is GAGVSQTPSNKVTEKGKYVELRCDPISGHTALYWYRQSLGQGPEFLIYFQGTGAADDSGLPNDRFFAVRPEGSVSTLKIQRTERGDSAVYLCASSSTGGETQYFGPGTRLLVL.

This chain's CDR3 is CSVLRQGPLTGELFF. CDR3 sequence (DNA): TGCAGCGTTTTAAGACAGGGTCCCCTCACCGGGGAGCTGTTTTTT. The chain has TRBV29-1 and TRBJ2-2; TRBD1 agrees at 7 bases. This CDR3 is 15 amino acids long. Per the germline V gene, CDR1 is SQVTM and CDR2 is ANQGSEA. J gave up 4 bases and V 5 bases, and 10 bases lay outside the gene matches.

In this sample, this clone turned up a few times. The rearrangement links TRBV30 to TRBJ1-5; D unclear. Germline V gene lookup returns CDR1 GTSNPN and CDR2 SVGIG (reference sequence). The CDR3 is made up of 15 amino acids. V lost 2 bases and J lost 0, with 11 bases in between. The CDR3 protein is CAWSPLGFSNQPQHF. CDR3 bases: TGTGCCTGGAGTCCCTTAGGGTTTAGCAATCAGCCCCAGCATTTT.

This chain connects TRBV10-1 to TRBJ1-1, with D tentatively TRBD1 (5 bases). This CDR3 contains 14 residues. Germline-derived CDR1 and CDR2 are WNHNN and SYGVQD (reference sequence). V shed 2 bases and J shed 1 base, with 8 bases lying between them. The CDR3 DNA reads as TGCGCCAGCAGTGAGCGACAGAAGAACACTGAAGCTTTCTTT. Its translation is CASSERQKNTEAFF.

V usage is TRBV18 and J usage is TRBJ2-1; 9 bases match TRBD1. The germline gives CDR1 KGHSH, CDR2 LQKENI. This CDR3 spans 16 amino acids. The trim removed 4 bases at V and 5 bases at J, leaving 9 bases unmatched. The CDR3 nucleotides are TGTGCCAGCTCACGCCCCACGGGACAGGGAAACAATGAGCAGTTCTTC. This encodes CASSRPTGQGNNEQFF.

The gene calls are TRBV23-1 and TRBJ1-1, with TRBD1 identical over 9 bases. TRBV23-1 is an open reading frame, and its role is uncertain. The CDR3 loop spans 18 amino acids. V was pared by 4 bases and J by 0 bases, with 12 bases of the junction left unmatched. The CDR3, as DNA: TGCGCCAGCAGTCTCAAATACAGGGGGCTCGAGGTGAACACTGAAGCTTTCTTT. Its translation: CASSLKYRGLEVNTEAFF.